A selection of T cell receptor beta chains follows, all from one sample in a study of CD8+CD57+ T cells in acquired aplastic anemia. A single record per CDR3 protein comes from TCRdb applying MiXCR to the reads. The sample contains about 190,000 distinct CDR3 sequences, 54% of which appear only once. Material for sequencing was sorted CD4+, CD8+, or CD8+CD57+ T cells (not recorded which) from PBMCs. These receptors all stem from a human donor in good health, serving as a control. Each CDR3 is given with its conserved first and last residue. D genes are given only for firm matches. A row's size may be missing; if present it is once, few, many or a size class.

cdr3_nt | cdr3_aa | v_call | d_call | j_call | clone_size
TGTGCCAGCAGCTTAAGGTCTTCAGATACGCAGTATTTT | CASSLRSSDTQYF | TRBV7-3 | NA | TRBJ2-3 | many
TGCAGTGCTAGAGCGGCTAGCGGGGGAACGAACACCGGGGAGCTGTTTTTT | CSARAASGGTNTGELFF | TRBV20-1 | TRBD2 | TRBJ2-2 | NA
TGTGCCAGCAACCCACAGGGTCGCGGGGGCTACACCTTC | CASNPQGRGGYTF | TRBV2 | NA | TRBJ1-2 | NA
TGCAGCGTCCAGGTGGCGGGGGCAGGACCTATGGGTGGCTACACCTTC | CSVQVAGAGPMGGYTF | TRBV29-1 | NA | TRBJ1-2 | NA
TGCAGTGCTAGCGGCAGGGAGGCAAACACTGAAGCTTTCTTT | CSASGREANTEAFF | TRBV20-1 | NA | TRBJ1-1 | many
TGTGCTTGTGCCCTCGGGGGGCTTAATCAGCCCCAGCATTTT | CACALGGLNQPQHF | TRBV12-5 | NA | TRBJ1-5 | NA
TGCGCCAGCAGCCTTGGACATGGCCGTGAAAAACTGTTTTTT | CASSLGHGREKLFF | TRBV4-3 | NA | TRBJ1-4 | NA
TGTGCCAGCAGGTCAGACAGCAATCGGCTCCAGCATTTT | CASRSDSNRLQHF | TRBV2 | NA | TRBJ1-5 | NA
TGTGCCAGCAGTCAATCCTGGACAGAAGAGACCCAGTACTTC | CASSQSWTEETQYF | TRBV27 | NA | TRBJ2-5 | many
TGTGCCTGGAGTGTACGGCCAGCGGGGTACGAGCAGTACTTC | CAWSVRPAGYEQYF | TRBV30 | TRBD2 | TRBJ2-7 | NA
TGTGCCAGCAGCCAAGATCTGGGACAGGGCTATGGGGCCAACGTCCTGACTTTC | CASSQDLGQGYGANVLTF | TRBV3-1 | TRBD1 | TRBJ2-6 | few
TGTGCCAGCAGCTCCGATAGGACAGTAGCGGGGGGGACTTACAATGAGCAGTTCTTC | CASSSDRTVAGGTYNEQFF | TRBV11-2 | TRBD2 | TRBJ2-1 | many
TGTGCCAGCAGCTTAGCCTCGGGGCAGCAGGGTAAGCAGTATTTT | CASSLASGQQGKQYF | TRBV7-2 | NA | TRBJ2-3 | many
TGTGCCAGCAGGAATGGACAGGGGCCCCAAGGGACCCAGTACTTC | CASRNGQGPQGTQYF | TRBV6-5 | TRBD1 | TRBJ2-5 | few
TGTGCCAGCAGTTACAATAAAAGAACAGATACGCAGTATTTT | CASSYNKRTDTQYF | TRBV6-5 | NA | TRBJ2-3 | many
TGTGCCAGTACTAGGGGCCCGGTGGGAAGCAATCAGCCCCAGCATTTT | CASTRGPVGSNQPQHF | TRBV19 | NA | TRBJ1-5 | many
TGTGCCAGCAGCGTATCCGGGGAGCTGTTTTTT | CASSVSGELFF | TRBV9 | NA | TRBJ2-2 | few
TGTGCCAGCAGCTTTGGACAGACTCGATATGGCTACACCTTC | CASSFGQTRYGYTF | TRBV7-2 | NA | TRBJ1-2 | NA
TGTGCCAGCAGTTTAGACCAGGGGGCTGAGCAGTTCTTC | CASSLDQGAEQFF | TRBV12-3/TRBV12-4 | TRBD1 | TRBJ2-1 | many
TGCAGTGCTAGTACCGCGAGGAACACTGAAGCTTTCTTT | CSASTARNTEAFF | TRBV20-1 | NA | TRBJ1-1 | NA
TGTGCCAGCAGCTTAGTTTTGGTTGCAGGGCGGGCCACTGAAGCTTTCTTT | CASSLVLVAGRATEAFF | TRBV7-2 | NA | TRBJ1-1 | NA
TGTGCCAGCAGCTTGGGCTGGTATAACACTGAAGCTTCCTTT | CASSLGWYNTEASF | TRBV13 | NA | TRBJ1-1 | once
TGTGCCAGCAGCGGGACTAGCGGGGGCGAGACCCAGTACTTC | CASSGTSGGETQYF | TRBV2 | TRBD2 | TRBJ2-5 | NA
TGTGCCAGCAGCTTAGCAATTCGGGGAGAGGGAAGAGGATCTGAAGCTTTCTTT | CASSLAIRGEGRGSEAFF | TRBV7-6 | NA | TRBJ1-1 | many
TGCAGTGCTAAGTTAGCGGGGGGCTCCACAGATACGCAGTATTTT | CSAKLAGGSTDTQYF | TRBV20-1 | TRBD2 | TRBJ2-3 | many
TGTGCCATCAGTGGGGTCAGTATGGACACTGAAGCTTTCTTT | CAISGVSMDTEAFF | TRBV10-3 | NA | TRBJ1-1 | NA
TGTGCCAGCAGCGTAGGCCAGAGCTACGAGCAGTACTTC | CASSVGQSYEQYF | TRBV9 | NA | TRBJ2-7 | many
TGTGCCATCAGTGGTTATGATTCACCCCTCCACTTT | CAISGYDSPLHF | TRBV10-3 | NA | TRBJ1-6 | NA
TGCAGTGCGAGGCTTACAGGGACAGGGCGAAGGGTGAACACTGAAGCTTTCTTT | CSARLTGTGRRVNTEAFF | TRBV20-1 | TRBD1 | TRBJ1-1 | NA